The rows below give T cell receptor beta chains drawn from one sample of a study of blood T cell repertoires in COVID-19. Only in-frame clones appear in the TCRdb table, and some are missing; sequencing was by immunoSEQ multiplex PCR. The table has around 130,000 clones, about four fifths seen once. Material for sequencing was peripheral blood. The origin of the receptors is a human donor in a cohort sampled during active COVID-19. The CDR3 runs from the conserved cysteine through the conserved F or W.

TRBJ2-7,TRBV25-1,CASSGSYWGQVGYEQYF
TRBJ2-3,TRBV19,CASSSRTSGGASTDTQYF
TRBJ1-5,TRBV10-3,CAISELGRGLGNQPQHF
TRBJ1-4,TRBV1,CTSSHRPPGQGTKLFF
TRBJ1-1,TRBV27,CASSLSQGAMGSPEAFF
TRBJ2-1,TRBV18,CASSPRDRVVDEQFF
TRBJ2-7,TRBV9,CASSVGRRAHEQYF
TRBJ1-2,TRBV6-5,CASSSVTGGLGGYTF
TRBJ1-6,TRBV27,CASSPGRGSYNSPLHF
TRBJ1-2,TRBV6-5,CASSPDRQGGYTF
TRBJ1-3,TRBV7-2,CASSFRSGNTIYF
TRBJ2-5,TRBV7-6,CASSWGGETQYF
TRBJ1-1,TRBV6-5,CASRQGARESAFF
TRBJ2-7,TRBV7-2,CASSLESSGSSYEQYF
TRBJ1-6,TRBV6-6,CAAREGSYNSPLHF
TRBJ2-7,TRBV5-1,CASSSQGHEQYF
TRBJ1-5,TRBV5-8,CASSLGRGNQPQHF
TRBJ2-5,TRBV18,CASSPLGSQETQYF
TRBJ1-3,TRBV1,CTSSQDTPGRRRNTIYF
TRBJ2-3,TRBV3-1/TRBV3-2,CASSQGVAATDTQYF
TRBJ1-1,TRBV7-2,CASSSPWGNTEAFF
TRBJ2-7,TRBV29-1,CSCPRILAERSYEQYF
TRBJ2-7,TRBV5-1,CASSLEFGGEQYF
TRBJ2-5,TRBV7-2,CASNLGGTGQETQYF
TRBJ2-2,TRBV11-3,CASSWGRVSGYTGELFF
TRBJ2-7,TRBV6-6,CASRDGTGTYEQYF
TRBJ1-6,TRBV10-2,CASSPTSGTGGAPLHF
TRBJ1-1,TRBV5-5,CASSVRESNTEAFF